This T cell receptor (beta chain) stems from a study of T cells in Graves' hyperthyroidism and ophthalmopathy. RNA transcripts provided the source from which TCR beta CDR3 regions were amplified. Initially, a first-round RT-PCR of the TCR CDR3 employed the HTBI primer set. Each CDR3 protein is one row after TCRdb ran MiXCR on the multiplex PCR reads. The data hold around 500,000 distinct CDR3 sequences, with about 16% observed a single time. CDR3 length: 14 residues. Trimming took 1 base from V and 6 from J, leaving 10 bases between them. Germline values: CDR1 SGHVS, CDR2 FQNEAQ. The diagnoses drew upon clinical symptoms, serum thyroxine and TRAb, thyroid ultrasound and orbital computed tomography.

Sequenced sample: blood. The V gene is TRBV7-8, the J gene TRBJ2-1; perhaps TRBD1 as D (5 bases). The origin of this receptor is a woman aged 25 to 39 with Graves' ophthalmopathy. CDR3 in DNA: TGTGCCAGCAGCTTAGTGAAGGGGCTCAATGAGCAGTTCTTC. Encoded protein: CASSLVKGLNEQFF.